This T cell receptor (beta chain) was found in a study of technical replicates of blood from a handful of donors. The length of the CDR3 is 15 residues. The V and J ends lost 3 bases and 1 base, in that order; junction bases with no gene match: 5. CDR1 and CDR2 (germline): SGHVS, FQNEAQ. Produced via immunoSEQ multiplex PCR; TCRdb's table is partial and in-frame only. Among some 91,000 clones listed, about 94% were seen once. The chain combines TRBV7-8 with TRBJ2-5, with TRBD2 identical over 7 bases. The receptor was derived from a human donor in good health. What was sequenced was T cells isolated from PBMCs. The CDR3 coding sequence is TGTGCCAGCAGCTTGACTGCGGGGGTCCAAGAGACCCAGTACTTC. This gives the protein CASSLTAGVQETQYF.